The clone carrying this T cell receptor (beta chain) was picked up many times. The CDR3 consists of 16 residues. After removal of 7 bases from V and 3 bases from J, the junction contained 7 bases not matched to a gene. The germline gives CDR1 MDHEN, CDR2 SYDVKM. RNA transcripts provided the source from which TCR beta CDR3 regions were amplified. The HTBI set primed first-round TCR CDR3 RT-PCR. TCRdb analysed the multiplex PCR reads with MiXCR anew, one entry per CDR3 protein. The table lists around 250,000 distinct CDR3 sequences, about 15% of them singletons, with around 28% in the top ten. These data are taken from a study of T cells in Graves' hyperthyroidism and ophthalmopathy. The wider study: The initial diagnosis was the point when peripheral blood was collected, ahead of any treatment.

Subjects with ophthalmopathy showed a Clinical Activity Score no lower than 3, a NOSPECS grade no lower than 4, and a duration shorter than 3 months. Exclusions: uncontrolled infection, other autoimmune disease, pregnancy, lactation. Sequences were obtained from blood. This chain joins TRBV28 and TRBJ2-7; 15 bases agree with TRBD2. The TCR sequence derives from a woman aged 18-29 years with Graves' ophthalmopathy. The CDR3 sequence: CASTDGLAGGIYEQYF. The CDR3 region has the DNA TGTGCCAGCACCGATGGACTAGCGGGGGGGATCTACGAGCAGTACTTC.